Following are 24 T cell receptor beta chains from one sample sequenced in a study of T cell responses to AZD1222 COVID-19 vaccine. Measured with immunoSEQ multiplex PCR; TCRdb has only the in-frame clones, and not every one. Of about 190,000 clones detected, 85% to 95% appear once; the ten largest clones hold 1% to 1.5%. Here the sequenced sample was peripheral blood, taken on day 0 of AZD1222 vaccination. These receptor sequences come from an adult in good health.

V usage is TRBV30 and J usage is TRBJ1-3; D not certain. Germline V gene sequence: CDR1 GTSNPN, CDR2 SVGIG (reference sequence). The germline V and J ends were trimmed by 5 bases and 0 bases, with 5 bases remaining between them. The CDR3 loop spans 12 amino acids. The CDR3: CAWSSSGNTIYF. The CDR3 DNA is TGTGCCTGGTCTAGCTCTGGAAACACCATATATTTT.

This sequence joins TRBV27 and TRBJ2-7; 9 bases line up with TRBD1. Trimming took 6 bases from V and 5 from J; bases not matched to a gene: 17. Germline V gene lookup returns CDR1 MNHEY and CDR2 SMNVEV (reference sequence). The CDR3 spans 17 residues. The CDR3 DNA sequence: TGTGCCAGCAGCAGTTTACGGGGTGACAGGGGGGATAACGAGCAGTACTTC. It is translated as CASSSLRGDRGDNEQYF.

The chain is built from TRBV4-2 and TRBJ1-6; D uncertain. Germline assignment: CDR1 LGHNA and CDR2 YNFKEQ. With 1 base removed from V and 6 bases from J, the gap between germline ends came to 7 bases. The length of the CDR3 is 14 residues. The CDR3 protein is CASSQGGINSPLHF. CDR3 sequence (DNA): TGTGCCAGCAGCCAAGGAGGGATTAATTCACCCCTCCACTTT.

The chain combines TRBV7-8 with TRBJ1-1; 7 positions agree with TRBD1. Germline V gene sequence: CDR1 SGHVS, CDR2 FQNEAQ. The CDR3 extends over 14 amino acids. V shed 6 bases, J shed 0 bases, and the junction held 4 bases outside the gene matches. The CDR3 protein is CASRPGTVNTEAFF. The DNA of the CDR3 is TGTGCCAGCAGACCCGGGACAGTGAACACTGAAGCTTTCTTT.

The rearrangement uses TRBV7-3 and TRBJ1-1; 9 positions match TRBD1. After removal of 6 bases from V and 0 bases from J, the junction contained 2 bases not matched to a gene. This CDR3 is built from 14 residues. The V gene's germline CDR1 is SGHTA and CDR2 FQGTGA. CDR3 residues: CASRGQGMNTEAFF. The CDR3 DNA is TGTGCCAGCAGGGGACAGGGAATGAACACTGAAGCTTTCTTT. Combining the CDR3 with reference TRBV7-3 and TRBJ1-1 gives the whole variable domain GAGVSQTPSNKVTEKGKYVELRCDPISGHTALYWYRQSLGQGPEFLIYFQGTGAADDSGLPNDRFFAVRPEGSVSTLKIQRTERGDSAVYLCASRGQGMNTEAFFGQGTRLTVV.

The chain uses TRBV7-5 and TRBJ2-1. TRBV7-5 is shown as a pseudogene. The CDR3 covers 10 residues. The CDR3 DNA is TGTGCCAGAAGCCCCAATGAGCAGTTCTTC. It encodes CARSPNEQFF.

This clone was detected only once. V gene TRBV12-3 or TRBV12-4 combines with J gene TRBJ2-2; possible D gene TRBD1, 6 bases. Trimming stripped 7 bases from V and 7 bases from J, with 13 bases between. This CDR3 spans 13 amino acids. The CDR3 DNA is TGTGCCAGCAACCCCCTCAGGGGCGGGGAGCTGTTTTTT. It codes for CASNPLRGGELFF.

The V call is TRBV6-5, the J call TRBJ2-1; D call uncertain. Germline V gene sequence: CDR1 MNHEY, CDR2 SVGAGI. V lost 5 bases and J 4 bases, leaving 6 bases between the germline ends. The CDR3 runs to 12 residues. The CDR3 coding sequence is TGTGCCAGCAGTCCCAGTTACAATGAGCAGTTCTTC. Encoded protein: CASSPSYNEQFF.

The CDR3 here is CASSPRGQGNYGYTF. The CDR3 DNA is TGTGCCAGCAGCCCGCGGGGACAGGGGAACTATGGCTACACCTTC. This chain links TRBV3-1 (or the pseudogene TRBV3-2) with TRBJ1-2, with 10 bases aligning to TRBD1. Germline trimming cut 4 bases from V and 2 bases from J; bases unmatched to any gene: 4. This CDR3 is 15 amino acids long. Germline-derived CDR1 and CDR2 are LGHDT and YNNKEL (reference sequence).

The chain recombines TRBV6-5 with TRBJ1-2; tentatively, D is TRBD1 (5 bases). The CDR3 is made up of 16 amino acids. The germline CDR1 and CDR2 sequences are MNHEY and SVGAGI. V was cut by 1 base and J by 3 bases, with 15 bases left in between. The CDR3 DNA follows: TGTGCCAGCAGTTACTTGCAGGGTGGATCGTACTATGGCTACACCTTC. It specifies CASSYLQGGSYYGYTF.

This clone was counted a single time. This chain uses TRBV10-3 with TRBJ2-1; TRBD1 is a possible D gene (6 bases). The germline CDR1 and CDR2 sequences are ENHRY and SYGVKD. CDR3 length equals 12 residues. V lost 10 bases and J 2 bases, leaving 9 bases between the germline ends. CDR3 in DNA: TGTGCCACCACAGGGACCTACAATGAGCAGTTCTTC. This encodes CATTGTYNEQFF.

This clone showed up just once. The chain uses TRBV4-1 and TRBJ2-7, with D perhaps TRBD1 (6 bases). V lost 1 base to trimming and J lost 0 bases, with 7 bases between them. Germline loops: CDR1 MGHRA, CDR2 YSYEKL. This CDR3 is built from 14 residues. In nucleotides, the CDR3 is TGCGCCAGCAGCCAAGGGACAGTCTCCTACGAGCAGTACTTC. Its translation is CASSQGTVSYEQYF.

The chain recombines TRBV6-4 with TRBJ1-1; D not certain. There are 13 residues in the CDR3. Per the germline V gene, CDR1 is MRHNA and CDR2 is SNTAGT. The germline V and J ends were trimmed by 7 bases and 0 bases, with 9 bases remaining between them. CDR3 sequence: CASKRTMNTEAFF. The CDR3 coding sequence is TGTGCCAGCAAAAGAACAATGAACACTGAAGCTTTCTTT.

The rearrangement links TRBV15 to TRBJ2-5; no definite D call. CDR1 is LNHNV and CDR2 is YYDKDF in the germline V gene (reference sequence). Trimming shortened V by 0 bases and J by 2 bases, and 10 bases separated the two germline ends. The CDR3 is made up of 15 amino acids. CDR3 region: CATSRDLGRQETQYF. In nucleotides, the CDR3 is TGTGCCACCAGCAGAGATCTTGGCAGACAAGAGACCCAGTACTTC.

The gene calls are TRBV5-6 and TRBJ1-3; TRBD1 agrees at 7 bases. The CDR3 totals 16 residues. The J segment lost 0 bases and the V segment lost 5 bases, leaving 8 bases of the junction unmatched. CDR1 is SGHDT and CDR2 is YYEEEE in the germline V gene. The CDR3 loop is CASRRRQGSSGNTIYF. The CDR3 DNA sequence: TGTGCCAGCAGGCGTAGACAGGGATCCTCTGGAAACACCATATATTTT.

This chain uses TRBV11-2 with TRBJ1-1; 7 bases agree with TRBD1. The CDR3 loop spans 13 amino acids. Losses at the gene ends were 7 bases for V and 0 bases for J; bases not matched to a gene: 2. Per the germline V gene, CDR1 is SGHAT and CDR2 is FQNNGV. The CDR3 DNA is TGTGCCAGCACGGGACAGTTGAACACTGAAGCTTTCTTT. It is translated as CASTGQLNTEAFF.

The rearrangement uses TRBV30 and TRBJ2-1; D uncertain. The CDR3 spans 15 residues. Germline-derived CDR1 and CDR2 are GTSNPN and SVGIG (reference sequence). V dropped 0 bases and J dropped 0 bases, with 9 bases sitting between them. CDR3 loop: CAWSVRSSSYNEQFF. CDR3 sequence (DNA): TGTGCCTGGAGTGTGCGCAGCAGCTCCTACAATGAGCAGTTCTTC.

The chain carries TRBV7-3 and TRBJ2-6; the D is unclear. This CDR3 is 15 amino acids long. Germline V gives CDR1 SGHTA, CDR2 FQGTGA. Between the trimmed V and J ends, which lost 5 bases and 1 base, there was a span of 9 bases. The CDR3 here is CASSRAISGANVLTF. CDR3 nucleotides: TGTGCCAGCAGCCGGGCGATTTCTGGGGCCAACGTCCTGACTTTC.

The chain employs TRBV18 and TRBJ1-5; no reliable D call. Germline CDR1 KGHSH, CDR2 LQKENI. Trimming took off 3 bases at V and 3 bases at J, with 9 bases between the two ends. The CDR3 runs to 14 residues. CDR3 in DNA: TGTGCCAGCTCACCGGAAGTAATCAATCAGCCCCAGCATTTT. Its translation: CASSPEVINQPQHF.

The rearrangement joins TRBV3-1 (or the pseudogene TRBV3-2) to TRBJ2-5; 7 bases align to TRBD2. Germline lookup yields CDR1 LGHDT and CDR2 YNNKEL (reference sequence). The CDR3 has 15 amino acids. Germline trimming cut 8 bases from V and 4 bases from J; bases unmatched to any gene: 13. In DNA form, the CDR3 reads TGTGCCAGCGACCTCCAGCGGGGATCTACAGAGACCCAGTACTTC. It codes for CASDLQRGSTETQYF.

This clone was seen just once. The DNA for the CDR3 is TGCGCCAGCAGTGACTCCGGGCAGGGGGATGAAGCTTTCTTT. Its translation: CASSDSGQGDEAFF. The chain uses TRBV10-1 and TRBJ1-1; 7 bases fit TRBD1. The CDR3 totals 14 residues. The V gene's germline CDR1 is WNHNN and CDR2 SYGVQD (reference sequence). J lost 7 bases, V lost 3 bases, and 8 bases had no gene match.

The chain joins TRBV10-1 to TRBJ2-3; TRBD2 matches 7 bases. The V gene's germline CDR1 is WNHNN and CDR2 SYGVQD (reference sequence). The CDR3 sequence is 14 residues long. The V and J ends lost 5 bases and 5 bases, in that order; junction bases with no gene match: 7. Written as DNA, the CDR3 is TGCGCCAGCAGTTCTGGACTAGTGGGAGATACGCAGTATTTT. Its translation is CASSSGLVGDTQYF.

The rearrangement links TRBV27 to TRBJ1-2; D unclear. CDR3 length equals 14 residues. Trimming removed 5 bases at V and 4 bases at J, with 14 bases between. Germline assignment: CDR1 MNHEY and CDR2 SMNVEV (reference sequence). The CDR3 DNA reads as TGTGCCAGCAGTACTCCTCGTTTGGGCTATGGCTACACCTTC. This gives the protein CASSTPRLGYGYTF.

The V gene is TRBV6-5, the J gene TRBJ1-1, with D possibly TRBD1 on 5 matching bases. The CDR3 covers 15 residues. The ends were cut back, 6 bases at V and 4 bases at J, with 18 bases in the middle. Germline loops: CDR1 MNHEY, CDR2 SVGAGI. The CDR3 region is CASSQGTSGVTEAFF. The CDR3 nucleotides are TGTGCCAGCAGCCAAGGGACGAGTGGAGTCACTGAAGCTTTCTTT.